These 5 T cell receptor beta chains were sequenced from one sample in a study of shared clonotypes between healthy human individuals. Sequencing used immunoSEQ multiplex PCR; TCRdb keeps in-frame clones, though not all of them. The top ten clones hold 0.7% to 0.95% of a sample with about 1.1 million clones, 60% to 80% of them seen once. Sequencing was done on a sample of memory CD4+ T cells from PBMCs. The subset: CD45RA-negative fraction. The source is a man between 18 and 29 years old in good health. Some clones in this sample may be carry-over from other donors' samples.

This chain uses TRBV5-4 with TRBJ2-7; D might be TRBD1 or TRBD2, each matching 6 bases. CDR3 size: 18 residues. The V gene's germline CDR1 is SGHNT and CDR2 YYREEE (reference sequence). V gave up 4 bases and J gave up 4 bases, with 27 bases separating them. For the CDR3, the DNA is TGTGCCAGCAGCGGGAGGACCCGCGCAGACAGGTTATCGTACGAGCAGTACTTC. Translating it yields CASSGRTRADRLSYEQYF.

The chain recombines TRBV11-2 with TRBJ1-3; D unresolved. This CDR3 is built from 17 residues. V lost 4 bases, J lost 3 bases, and 19 bases lay in between. From germline, CDR1 is SGHAT and CDR2 FQNNGV. The CDR3 loop is CASSSLRLTHIGNTIYF. The CDR3 DNA reads as TGTGCCAGCAGCTCACTAAGGCTGACCCATATTGGAAACACCATATATTTT.

This chain joins TRBV5-1 and TRBJ2-4; D is undetermined. Per germline, CDR1 SGHRS and CDR2 YFSETQ. Between the trimmed V and J ends, which lost 0 bases and 7 bases, there was a span of 5 bases. The CDR3 runs 12 residues. CDR3 nucleotide sequence: TGCGCCAGCAGCTTGGACCTTAACATTCAGTACTTC. This encodes CASSLDLNIQYF.

This chain connects TRBV5-1 to TRBJ2-3; TRBD2 aligns across 12 bases. This CDR3 spans 18 amino acids. V shed 4 bases, J shed 1 base, and the junction held 10 bases outside the gene matches. Germline CDR1 and CDR2: SGHRS and YFSETQ. The CDR3 region is CASSPGASGRVGTDTQYF. The CDR3 nucleotides are TGCGCCAGCAGCCCCGGGGCTAGCGGGAGGGTCGGCACAGATACGCAGTATTTT.

This chain links TRBV25-1 with TRBJ2-3; D uncertain. The germline V gene has CDR1 MGHDK and CDR2 SYGVNS. V shed 5 bases and J shed 2 bases, with 11 bases lying between them. This CDR3 has 14 amino acids. The CDR3 reads CASSPLGYTDTQYF. The CDR3 DNA sequence: TGTGCCAGCAGTCCCCTGGGGTACACAGATACGCAGTATTTT. Variable domain in full (rest from reference TRBV25-1 and TRBJ2-3): EADIYQTPRYLVIGTGKKITLECSQTMGHDKMYWYQQDPGMELHLIHYSYGVNSTEKGDLSSESTVSRIRTEHFPLTLESARPSHTSQYLCASSPLGYTDTQYFGPGTRLTVL.